This TCR beta chain appears in the sequencing data of a study of T cell responses to AZD1222 COVID-19 vaccine. The protocol was immunoSEQ multiplex PCR, while the TCRdb copy is restricted to in-frame clones and leaves out a portion. The top ten hold more than 1.5% of the sample, which has more than 150,000 clones, about nine tenths seen once. J gave up 4 bases and V 6 bases, and 5 bases lay outside the gene matches. This CDR3 spans 16 amino acids. Germline values: CDR1 SGHAT, CDR2 FQNNGV. Notes on the study in general: The number of AZD1222 recipients seropositive at baseline was only 5 to 7. It should be noted that donors were predominantly white British and more often female, and clonal diversity was possibly underestimated.

As regards this clone: Its antigen is unknown.

The TCR sequence derives from an adult who received the AZD1222 COVID-19 vaccine. The chain recombines TRBV11-2 with TRBJ2-2; 13 bases match TRBD2. Material: peripheral blood, obtained 28 days after the second AZD1222 dose. CDR3 in DNA: TGTGCCAGCAGGATGACTAGCGGGGGGTCCACCGGGGAGCTGTTTTTT. As protein: CASRMTSGGSTGELFF.